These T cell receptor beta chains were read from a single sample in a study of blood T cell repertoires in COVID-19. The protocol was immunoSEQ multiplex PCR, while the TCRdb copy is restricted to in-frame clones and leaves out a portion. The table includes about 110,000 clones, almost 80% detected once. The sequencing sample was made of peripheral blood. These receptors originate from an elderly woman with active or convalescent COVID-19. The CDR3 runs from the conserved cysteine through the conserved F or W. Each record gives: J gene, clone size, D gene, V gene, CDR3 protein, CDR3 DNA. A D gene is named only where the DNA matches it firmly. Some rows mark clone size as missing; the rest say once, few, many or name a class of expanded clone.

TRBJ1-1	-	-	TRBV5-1	CASSPQGQRNTEAFF	TGCGCCAGCAGCCCGCAGGGGCAGCGGAACACTGAAGCTTTCTTT
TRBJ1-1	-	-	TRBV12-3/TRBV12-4	CASSLLQGAFF	TGTGCCAGCAGTTTACTCCAGGGTGCTTTCTTT
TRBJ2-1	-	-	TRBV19	CASSADGVPQRFF	TGTGCCAGTAGTGCGGATGGAGTGCCCCAAAGATTCTTC
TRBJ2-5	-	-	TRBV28	CASSNPREETQYF	TGTGCCAGCAGTAATCCCCGGGAAGAGACCCAGTACTTC
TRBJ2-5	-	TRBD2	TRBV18	CASSPGLAGVPETQYF	TGTGCCAGCTCACCGGGACTAGCGGGAGTCCCAGAGACCCAGTACTTC
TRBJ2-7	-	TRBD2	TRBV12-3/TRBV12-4	CASSVAGLHEQYF	TGTGCCAGCAGTGTAGCGGGACTACACGAGCAGTACTTC
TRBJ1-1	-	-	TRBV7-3	CASSPGRGRNTEAFF	TGTGCCAGCAGCCCTGGGCGGGGGAGGAACACTGAAGCTTTCTTT
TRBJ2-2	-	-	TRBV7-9	CASSSGREVNTGELFF	TGTGCCAGCAGTTCCGGTAGGGAGGTGAACACCGGGGAGCTGTTTTTT
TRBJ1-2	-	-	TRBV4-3	CASSQRRRSVGYTF	TGCGCCAGCAGCCAGCGCCGGAGGAGCGTGGGCTACACCTTC
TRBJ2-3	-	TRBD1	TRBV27	CASSYRQGHTDTQYF	TGTGCCAGCAGTTATCGACAGGGGCACACAGATACGCAGTATTTT
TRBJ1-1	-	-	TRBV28	CASSRNPGLKGGEAFF	TGTGCCAGCAGTCGAAATCCAGGACTTAAAGGGGGTGAAGCTTTCTTT
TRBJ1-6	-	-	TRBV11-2	CASSLNFAGSPLHF	TGTGCCAGCAGCTTAAATTTTGCGGGGTCACCCCTCCACTTT
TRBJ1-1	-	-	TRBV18	CASSIVAVSGTEAFF	TGTGCCAGCTCCATTGTGGCGGTATCGGGCACTGAAGCTTTCTTT
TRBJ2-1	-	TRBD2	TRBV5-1	CASSLVGLGGYEQFF	TGCGCCAGCAGCTTGGTGGGACTAGGAGGTTATGAGCAGTTCTTC
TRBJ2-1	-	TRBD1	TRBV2	CASSSGQGWNEQFF	TGTGCCAGCAGCTCCGGACAGGGGTGGAATGAGCAGTTCTTC
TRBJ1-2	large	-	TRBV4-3	CASSPTQSPYGYTF	TGCGCCAGCAGCCCGACACAGAGCCCCTATGGCTACACCTTC
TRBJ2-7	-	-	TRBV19	CASSRREAYEQYF	TGTGCCAGTAGTAGGAGGGAGGCCTACGAGCAGTACTTC
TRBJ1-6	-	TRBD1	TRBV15	CATSREGTANSPLHF	TGTGCCACCAGCAGAGAAGGGACAGCCAATTCACCCCTCCACTTT
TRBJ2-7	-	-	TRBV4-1	CASSQDLAPGYEQYF	TGCGCCAGCAGCCAAGATCTCGCGCCAGGCTACGAGCAGTACTTC
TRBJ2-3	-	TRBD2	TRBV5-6	CASSFGGRATDTQYF	TGTGCCAGCAGCTTTGGTGGGAGGGCCACAGATACGCAGTATTTT
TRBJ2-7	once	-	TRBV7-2	CASSQRWGAGTEQYF	TGTGCCAGCAGCCAAAGGTGGGGCGCGGGAACCGAGCAGTACTTC
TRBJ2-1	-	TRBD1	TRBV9	CASSPWTGGNEQFF	TGTGCCAGCAGCCCCTGGACAGGGGGCAATGAGCAGTTCTTC
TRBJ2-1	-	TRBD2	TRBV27	CASSPLLTSGVWYEQFF	TGTGCCAGCAGTCCCCTACTCACTAGCGGGGTTTGGTATGAGCAGTTCTTC
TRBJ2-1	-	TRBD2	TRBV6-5	CASRASGSGGGEQFF	TGTGCCAGCAGGGCTAGCGGGAGCGGAGGGGGTGAGCAGTTCTTC
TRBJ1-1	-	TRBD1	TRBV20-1	CSASSGGQGTEAFF	TGCAGTGCTAGTTCGGGGGGACAGGGCACTGAAGCTTTCTTT
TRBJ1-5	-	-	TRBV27	CASRGPINQPQHF	TGTGCCAGCAGGGGCCCAATTAATCAGCCCCAGCATTTT
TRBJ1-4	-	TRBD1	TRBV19	CASKRTGNEKLFF	TGTGCCAGTAAGAGGACAGGGAATGAAAAACTGTTTTTT
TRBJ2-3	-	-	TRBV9	CASSVSGVSTDTQYF	TGTGCCAGCAGCGTTAGCGGAGTTAGCACAGATACGCAGTATTTT
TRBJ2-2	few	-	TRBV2	CASMGSSGYTGELFF	TGTGCCAGCATGGGCTCCTCGGGATACACCGGGGAGCTGTTTTTT
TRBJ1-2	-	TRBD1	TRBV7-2	CASSLGQGANYGYTF	TGTGCCAGCAGCTTAGGGCAGGGGGCTAACTATGGCTACACCTTC
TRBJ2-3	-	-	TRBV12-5	CASAVNTDTQYF	TGTGCTAGTGCGGTGAACACAGATACGCAGTATTTT
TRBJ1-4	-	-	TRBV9	CASSPGPGTLFF	TGTGCCAGCAGCCCTGGCCCTGGTACACTGTTTTTT
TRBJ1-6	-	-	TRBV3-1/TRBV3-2	CASSQRHFNSPLHF	TGTGCCAGCAGCCAACGACACTTCAATTCACCCCTCCACTTT
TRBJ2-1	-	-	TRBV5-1	CASSETSEQFF	TGCGCCAGCAGCGAAACTAGTGAGCAGTTCTTC
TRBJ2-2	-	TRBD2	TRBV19	CASMPPFGREGTGELFF	TGTGCCAGTATGCCCCCTTTCGGCAGGGAGGGAACCGGGGAGCTGTTTTTT
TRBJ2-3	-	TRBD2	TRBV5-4	CASSLVTSGRAETDTQYF	TGTGCCAGCAGCTTGGTCACTAGCGGGAGGGCGGAGACAGATACGCAGTATTTT
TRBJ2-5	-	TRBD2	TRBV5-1	CASSPGTSGEETQYF	TGCGCCAGCAGCCCTGGGACTAGCGGGGAAGAGACCCAGTACTTC
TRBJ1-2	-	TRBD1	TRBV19	CASSVGQGSSYGYTF	TGTGCCAGTAGCGTGGGACAGGGTTCTTCCTATGGCTACACCTTC
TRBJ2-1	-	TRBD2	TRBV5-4	CASSLAGTSSEQFF	TGTGCCAGCAGCCTGGCCGGGACTAGCAGTGAGCAGTTCTTC
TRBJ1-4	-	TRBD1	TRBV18	CASSPKDRGLATNEKLFF	TGTGCCAGCTCACCAAAGGACAGGGGACTTGCAACTAATGAAAAACTGTTTTTT
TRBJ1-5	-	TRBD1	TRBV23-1	CASSPTDRGQNQPQHF	TGCGCCAGCAGTCCAACGGACAGGGGGCAAAATCAGCCCCAGCATTTT
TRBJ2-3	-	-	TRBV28	CASSLVGGADTQYF	TGTGCCAGCAGTTTGGTAGGGGGTGCAGATACGCAGTATTTT
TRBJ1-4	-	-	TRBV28	CASSQPGLNEKLFF	TGTGCCAGCAGCCAACCGGGACTTAATGAAAAACTGTTTTTT
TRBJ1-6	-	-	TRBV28	CASSSLNSPLHF	TGTGCCAGCAGTTCCCTTAATTCACCCCTCCACTTT
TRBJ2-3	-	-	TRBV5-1	CASSSGDSTDTQYF	TGCGCCAGCAGCTCGGGGGATTCCACAGATACGCAGTATTTT
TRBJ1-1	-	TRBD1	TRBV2	CASSDIRTGWNTEAFF	TGTGCCAGCAGTGATATCAGGACAGGCTGGAACACTGAAGCTTTCTTT
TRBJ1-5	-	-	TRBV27	CASSSTGYSNQPQHF	TGTGCCAGCAGTTCTACAGGGTATAGCAATCAGCCCCAGCATTTT
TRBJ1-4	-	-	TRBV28	CASSFATNEKLFF	TGTGCCAGCAGTTTCGCAACTAATGAAAAACTGTTTTTT
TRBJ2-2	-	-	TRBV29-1	CSVARTQNTGELFF	TGCAGCGTTGCCAGGACTCAGAACACCGGGGAGCTGTTTTTT
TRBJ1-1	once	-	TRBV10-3	CAISSQELRGLNTEAFF	TGTGCCATCAGTTCGCAGGAACTGAGAGGGCTGAACACTGAAGCTTTCTTT
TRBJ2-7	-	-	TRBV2	CASTEGSSYEQYF	TGTGCCAGCACGGAGGGGAGCTCCTACGAGCAGTACTTC
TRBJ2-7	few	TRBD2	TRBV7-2	CASSAASGSYEQYF	TGTGCCAGCAGCGCCGCTAGCGGGTCCTACGAGCAGTACTTC
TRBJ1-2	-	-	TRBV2	CASSSLTLGSQGAYGYTF	TGTGCCAGCAGTTCACTCACGTTGGGGTCGCAGGGCGCCTATGGCTACACCTTC
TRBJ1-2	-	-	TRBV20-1	CSAGEGDGYTF	TGCAGTGCTGGAGAGGGAGATGGCTACACCTTC
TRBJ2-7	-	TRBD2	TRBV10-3	CAISGREEQEQYF	TGTGCCATCAGTGGCCGGGAGGAGCAAGAGCAGTACTTC
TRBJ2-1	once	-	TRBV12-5	CASGLRVPFSSYNEQFF	TGTGCTAGTGGTCTCAGGGTCCCATTTAGCTCCTACAATGAGCAGTTCTTC
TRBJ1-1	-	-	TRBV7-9	CASNPWGQGFTEAFF	TGTGCCAGCAACCCCTGGGGGCAGGGTTTTACTGAAGCTTTCTTT
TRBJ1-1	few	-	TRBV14	CASSQGLGGTEAFF	TGTGCCAGCAGCCAAGGTCTGGGGGGCACTGAAGCTTTCTTT
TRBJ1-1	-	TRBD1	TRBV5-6	CASSLGPGTGGTEAFF	TGTGCCAGCAGCTTGGGGCCCGGGACAGGGGGCACTGAAGCTTTCTTT
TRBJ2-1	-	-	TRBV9	CASSAGLNYNEQFF	TGTGCCAGCAGCGCGGGACTCAATTACAATGAGCAGTTCTTC